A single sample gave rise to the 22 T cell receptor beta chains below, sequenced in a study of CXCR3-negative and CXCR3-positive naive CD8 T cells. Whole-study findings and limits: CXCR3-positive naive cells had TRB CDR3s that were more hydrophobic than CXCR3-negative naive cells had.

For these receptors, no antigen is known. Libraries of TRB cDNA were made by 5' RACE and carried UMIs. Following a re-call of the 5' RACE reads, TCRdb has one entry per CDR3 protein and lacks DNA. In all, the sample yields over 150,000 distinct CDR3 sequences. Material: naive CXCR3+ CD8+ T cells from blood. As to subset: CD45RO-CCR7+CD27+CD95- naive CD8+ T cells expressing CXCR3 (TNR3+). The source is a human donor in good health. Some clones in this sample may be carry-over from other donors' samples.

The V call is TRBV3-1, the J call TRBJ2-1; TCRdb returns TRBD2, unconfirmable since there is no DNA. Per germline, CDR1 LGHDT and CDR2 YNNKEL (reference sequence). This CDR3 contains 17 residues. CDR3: CASSPGLASRSYNEQFF.

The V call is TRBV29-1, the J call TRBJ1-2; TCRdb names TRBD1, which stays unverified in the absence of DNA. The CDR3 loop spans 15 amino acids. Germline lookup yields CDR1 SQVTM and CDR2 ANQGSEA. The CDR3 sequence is CSVPGGTGGFYGYTF.

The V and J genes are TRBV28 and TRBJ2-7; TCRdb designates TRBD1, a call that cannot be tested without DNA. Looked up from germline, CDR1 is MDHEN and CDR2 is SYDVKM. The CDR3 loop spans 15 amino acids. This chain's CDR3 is CASSSHRDRVHEQYF.

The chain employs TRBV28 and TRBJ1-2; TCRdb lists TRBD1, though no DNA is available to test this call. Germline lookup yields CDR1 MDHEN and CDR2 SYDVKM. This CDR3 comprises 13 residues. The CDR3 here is CASSLAPVNGYTF.

CDR3: CASSITIIGQPAPEAFF. The chain links TRBV7-2 to TRBJ1-1; absent DNA, TCRdb's TRBD1 call cannot be checked. CDR3 length: 17 amino acids. Germline CDR1 is SGHTA and CDR2 is FQGNSA.

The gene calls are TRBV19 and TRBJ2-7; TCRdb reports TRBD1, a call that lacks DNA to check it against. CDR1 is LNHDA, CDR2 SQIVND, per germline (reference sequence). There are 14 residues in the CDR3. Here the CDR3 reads CASSMWTGTYEQYF.

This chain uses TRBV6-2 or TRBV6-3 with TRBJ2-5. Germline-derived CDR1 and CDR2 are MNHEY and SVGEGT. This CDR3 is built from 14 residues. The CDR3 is CATAEAVYQETQYF.

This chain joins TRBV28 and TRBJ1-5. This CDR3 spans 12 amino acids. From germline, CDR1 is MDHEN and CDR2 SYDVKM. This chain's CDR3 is CASSFRSWPQHF.

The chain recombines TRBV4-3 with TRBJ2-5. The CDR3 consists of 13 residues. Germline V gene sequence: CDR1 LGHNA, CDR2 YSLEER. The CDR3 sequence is CASSHNLQETQYF.

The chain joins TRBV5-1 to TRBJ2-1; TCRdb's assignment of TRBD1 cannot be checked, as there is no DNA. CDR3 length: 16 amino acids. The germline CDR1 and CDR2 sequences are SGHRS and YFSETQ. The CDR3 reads CASSFGADYSYNEQFF.

The CDR3 here is CASSLQGGSYNEQFF. The J gene is TRBJ2-1, the V gene TRBV5-5; with no DNA, the TCRdb D assignment of TRBD1 cannot be verified. CDR1 and CDR2 (germline): SGHKS, YYEKEE (reference sequence). This CDR3 has 15 amino acids.

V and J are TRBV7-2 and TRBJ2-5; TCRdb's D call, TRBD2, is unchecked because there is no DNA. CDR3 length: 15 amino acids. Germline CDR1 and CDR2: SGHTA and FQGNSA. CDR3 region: CASSLVAGVGETQYF.

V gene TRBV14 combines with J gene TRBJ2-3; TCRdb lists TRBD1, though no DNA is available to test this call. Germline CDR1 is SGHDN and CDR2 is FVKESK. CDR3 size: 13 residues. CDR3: CASRRRDTDTQYF. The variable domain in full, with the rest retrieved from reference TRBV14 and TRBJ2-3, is EAGVTQFPSHSVIEKGQTVTLRCDPISGHDNLYWYRRVMGKEIKFLLHFVKESKQDESGMPNNRFLAERTGGTYSTLKVQPAELEDSGVYFCASRRRDTDTQYFGPGTRLTVL.

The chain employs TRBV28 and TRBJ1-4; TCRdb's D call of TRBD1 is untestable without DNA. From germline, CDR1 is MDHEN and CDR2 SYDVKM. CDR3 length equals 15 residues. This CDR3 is CASSELRVPNEKLFF.

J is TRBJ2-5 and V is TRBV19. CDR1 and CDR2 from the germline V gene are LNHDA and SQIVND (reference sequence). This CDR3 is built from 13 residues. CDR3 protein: CASRAGLQETQYF.

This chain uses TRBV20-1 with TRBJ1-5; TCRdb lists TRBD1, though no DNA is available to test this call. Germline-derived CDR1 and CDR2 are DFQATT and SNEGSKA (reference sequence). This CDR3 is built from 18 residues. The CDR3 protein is CSAYRDRGLTYSNQPQHF.

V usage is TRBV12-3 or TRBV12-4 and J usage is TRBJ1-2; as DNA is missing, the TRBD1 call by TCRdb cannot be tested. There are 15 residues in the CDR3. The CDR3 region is CASSSFDGQVYGYTF.

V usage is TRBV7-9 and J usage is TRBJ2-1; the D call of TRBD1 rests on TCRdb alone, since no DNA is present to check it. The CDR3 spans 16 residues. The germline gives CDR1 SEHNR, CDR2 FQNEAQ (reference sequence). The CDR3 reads CASSGFHGTLYNEQFF.

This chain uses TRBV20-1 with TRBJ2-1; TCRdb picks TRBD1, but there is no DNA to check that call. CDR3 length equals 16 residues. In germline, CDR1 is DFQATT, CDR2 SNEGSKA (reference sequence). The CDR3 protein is CSARDFGTPHYNEQFF.

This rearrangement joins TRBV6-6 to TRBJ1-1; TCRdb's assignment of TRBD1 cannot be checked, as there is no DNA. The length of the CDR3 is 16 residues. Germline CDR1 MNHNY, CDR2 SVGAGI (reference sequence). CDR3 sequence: CASSYFGGGSDTEAFF.

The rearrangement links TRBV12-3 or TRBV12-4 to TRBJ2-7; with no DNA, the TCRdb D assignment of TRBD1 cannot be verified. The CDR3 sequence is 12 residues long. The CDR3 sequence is CASSLGGQGMDF.

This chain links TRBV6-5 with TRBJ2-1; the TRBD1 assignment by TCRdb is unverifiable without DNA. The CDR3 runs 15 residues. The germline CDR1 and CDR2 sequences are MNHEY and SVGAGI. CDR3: CASSYGTGGHNEQFF.